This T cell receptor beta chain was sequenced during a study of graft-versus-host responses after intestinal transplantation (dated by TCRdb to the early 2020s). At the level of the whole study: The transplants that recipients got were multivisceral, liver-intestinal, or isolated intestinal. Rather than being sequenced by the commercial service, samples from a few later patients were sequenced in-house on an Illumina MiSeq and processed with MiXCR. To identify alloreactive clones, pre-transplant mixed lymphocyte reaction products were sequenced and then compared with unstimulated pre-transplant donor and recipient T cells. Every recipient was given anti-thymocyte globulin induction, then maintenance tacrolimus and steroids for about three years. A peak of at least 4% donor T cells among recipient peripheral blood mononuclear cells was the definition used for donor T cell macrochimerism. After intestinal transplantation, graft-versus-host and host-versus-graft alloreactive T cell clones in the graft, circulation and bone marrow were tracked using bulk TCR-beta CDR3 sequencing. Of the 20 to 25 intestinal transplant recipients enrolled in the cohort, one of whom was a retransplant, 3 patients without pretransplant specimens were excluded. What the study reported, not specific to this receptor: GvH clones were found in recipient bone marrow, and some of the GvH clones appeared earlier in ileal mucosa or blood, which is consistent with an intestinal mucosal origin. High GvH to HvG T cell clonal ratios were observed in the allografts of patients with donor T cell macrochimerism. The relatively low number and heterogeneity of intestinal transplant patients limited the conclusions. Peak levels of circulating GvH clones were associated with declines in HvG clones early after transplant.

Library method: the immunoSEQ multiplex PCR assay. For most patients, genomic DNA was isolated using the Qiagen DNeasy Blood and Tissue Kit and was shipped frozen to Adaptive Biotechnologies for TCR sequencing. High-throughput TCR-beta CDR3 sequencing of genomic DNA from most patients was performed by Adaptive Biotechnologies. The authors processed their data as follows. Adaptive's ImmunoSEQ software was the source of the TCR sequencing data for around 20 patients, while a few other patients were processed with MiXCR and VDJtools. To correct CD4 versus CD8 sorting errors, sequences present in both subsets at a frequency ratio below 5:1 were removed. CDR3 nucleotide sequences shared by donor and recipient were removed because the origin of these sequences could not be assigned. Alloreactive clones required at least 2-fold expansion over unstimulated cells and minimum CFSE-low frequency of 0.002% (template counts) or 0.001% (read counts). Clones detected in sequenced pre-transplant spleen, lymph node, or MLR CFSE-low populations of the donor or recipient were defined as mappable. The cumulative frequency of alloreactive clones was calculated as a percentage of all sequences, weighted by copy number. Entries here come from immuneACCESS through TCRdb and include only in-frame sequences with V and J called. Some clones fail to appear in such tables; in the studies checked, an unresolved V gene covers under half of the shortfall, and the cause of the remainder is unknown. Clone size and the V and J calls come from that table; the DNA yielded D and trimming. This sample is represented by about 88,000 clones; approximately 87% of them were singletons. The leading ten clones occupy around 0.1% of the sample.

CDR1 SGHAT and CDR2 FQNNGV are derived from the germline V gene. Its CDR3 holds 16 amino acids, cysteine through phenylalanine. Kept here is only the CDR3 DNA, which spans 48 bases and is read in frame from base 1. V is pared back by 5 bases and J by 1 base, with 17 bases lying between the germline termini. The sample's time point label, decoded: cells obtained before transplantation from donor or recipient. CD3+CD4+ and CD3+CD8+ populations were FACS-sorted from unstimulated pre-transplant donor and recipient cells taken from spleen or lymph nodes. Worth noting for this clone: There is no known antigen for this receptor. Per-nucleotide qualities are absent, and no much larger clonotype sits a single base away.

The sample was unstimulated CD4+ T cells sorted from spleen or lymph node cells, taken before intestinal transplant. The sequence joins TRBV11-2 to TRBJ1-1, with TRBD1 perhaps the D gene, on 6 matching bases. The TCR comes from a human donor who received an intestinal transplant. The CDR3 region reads CASSRPVQGSNTEAFF. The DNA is TGTGCCAGCAGCCGACCGGTACAGGGTTCGAACACTGAAGCTTTCTTT.